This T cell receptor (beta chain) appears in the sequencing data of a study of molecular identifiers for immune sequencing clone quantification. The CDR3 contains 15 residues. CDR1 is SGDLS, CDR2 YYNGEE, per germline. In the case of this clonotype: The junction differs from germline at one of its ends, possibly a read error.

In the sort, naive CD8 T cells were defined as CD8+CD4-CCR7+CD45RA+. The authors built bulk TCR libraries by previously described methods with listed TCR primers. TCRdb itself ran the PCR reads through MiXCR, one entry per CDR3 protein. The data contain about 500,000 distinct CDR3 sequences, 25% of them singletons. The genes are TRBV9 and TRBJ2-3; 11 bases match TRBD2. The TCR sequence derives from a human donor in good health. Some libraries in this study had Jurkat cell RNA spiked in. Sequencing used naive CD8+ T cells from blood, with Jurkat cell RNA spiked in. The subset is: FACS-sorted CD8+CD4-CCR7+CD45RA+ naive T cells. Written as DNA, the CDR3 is TGTGCCAGCCGCGTAGCGGGGGGGGGGGCAGATACGCAGTATTTT. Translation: CASRVAGGGADTQYF.